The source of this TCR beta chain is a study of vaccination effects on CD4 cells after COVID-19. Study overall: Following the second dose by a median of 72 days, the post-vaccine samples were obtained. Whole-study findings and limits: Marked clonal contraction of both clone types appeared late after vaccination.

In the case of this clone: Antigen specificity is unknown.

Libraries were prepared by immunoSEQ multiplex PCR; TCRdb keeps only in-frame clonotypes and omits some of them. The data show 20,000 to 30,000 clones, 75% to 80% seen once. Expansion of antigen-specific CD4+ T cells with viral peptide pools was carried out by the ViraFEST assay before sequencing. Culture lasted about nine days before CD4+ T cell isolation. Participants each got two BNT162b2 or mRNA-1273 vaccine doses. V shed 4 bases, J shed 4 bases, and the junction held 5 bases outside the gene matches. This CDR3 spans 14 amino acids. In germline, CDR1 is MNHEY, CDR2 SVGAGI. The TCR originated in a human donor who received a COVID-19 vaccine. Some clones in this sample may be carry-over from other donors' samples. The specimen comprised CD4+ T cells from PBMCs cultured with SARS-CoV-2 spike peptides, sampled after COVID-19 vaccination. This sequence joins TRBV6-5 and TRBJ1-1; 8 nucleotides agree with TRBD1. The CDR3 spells CASSSRQGSTEAFF. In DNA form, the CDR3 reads TGTGCCAGCAGTTCCCGACAGGGGAGCACTGAAGCTTTCTTT.